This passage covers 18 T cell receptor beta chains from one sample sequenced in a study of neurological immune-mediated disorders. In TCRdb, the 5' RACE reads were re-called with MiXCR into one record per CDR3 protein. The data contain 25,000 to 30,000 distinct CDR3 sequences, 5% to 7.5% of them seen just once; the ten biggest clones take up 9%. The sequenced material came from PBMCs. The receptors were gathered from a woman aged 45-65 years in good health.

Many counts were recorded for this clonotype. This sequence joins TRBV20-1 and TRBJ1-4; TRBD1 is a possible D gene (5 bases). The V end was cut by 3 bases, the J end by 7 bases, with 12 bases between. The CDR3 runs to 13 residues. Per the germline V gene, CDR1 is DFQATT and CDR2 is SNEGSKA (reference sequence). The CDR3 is CSARYQGGEKLFF. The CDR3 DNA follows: TGCAGTGCTAGGTACCAGGGTGGTGAAAAACTGTTTTTT.

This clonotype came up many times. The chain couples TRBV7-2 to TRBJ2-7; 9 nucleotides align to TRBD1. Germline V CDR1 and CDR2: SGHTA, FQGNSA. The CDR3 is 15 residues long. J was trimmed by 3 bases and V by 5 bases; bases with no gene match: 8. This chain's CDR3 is CASSRGADRGYEQYF. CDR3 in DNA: TGTGCCAGCAGCCGGGGTGCGGACAGGGGCTACGAGCAGTACTTC.

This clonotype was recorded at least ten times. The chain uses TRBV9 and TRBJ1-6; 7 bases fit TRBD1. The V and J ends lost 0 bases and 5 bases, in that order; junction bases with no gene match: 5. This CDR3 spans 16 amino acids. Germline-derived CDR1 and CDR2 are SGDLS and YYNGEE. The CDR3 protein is CASSVGPGGNNSPLHF. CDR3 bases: TGTGCCAGCAGCGTAGGTCCAGGGGGTAATAATTCACCCCTCCACTTT.

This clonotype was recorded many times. CDR3 sequence reads: CASSLGRTGGVGETQYF. CDR3 DNA: TGTGCCAGCAGCTTAGGGCGGACAGGGGGCGTAGGAGAGACCCAGTACTTC. The rearrangement uses TRBV11-1 and TRBJ2-5, with 11 bases aligning to TRBD1. Looked up from germline, CDR1 is SGHAT and CDR2 is FQDESV (reference sequence). The CDR3 is made up of 17 amino acids. Trimming took 1 base from V and 4 from J; bases not matched to a gene: 8.

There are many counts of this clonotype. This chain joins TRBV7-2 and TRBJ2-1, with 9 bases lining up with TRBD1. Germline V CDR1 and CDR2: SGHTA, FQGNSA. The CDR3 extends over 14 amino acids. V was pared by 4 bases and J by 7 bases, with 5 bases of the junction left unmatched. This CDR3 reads CASSSGQGGNEQFF. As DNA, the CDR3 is TGTGCCAGCAGCTCGGGACAGGGTGGGAATGAGCAGTTCTTC.

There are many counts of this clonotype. The CDR3, as DNA: TGTGCCAGCAGCCCATGGAGGGGCAGGTCCAATGAGCAGTTCTTC. It yields the protein CASSPWRGRSNEQFF. This chain joins TRBV6-2 or TRBV6-3 and TRBJ2-1; weak D call: TRBD2 (6 bases). The CDR3 runs to 15 residues. V gave up 6 bases and J gave up 6 bases, with 18 bases separating them. Germline CDR1 is MNHEY and CDR2 is SVGEGT.

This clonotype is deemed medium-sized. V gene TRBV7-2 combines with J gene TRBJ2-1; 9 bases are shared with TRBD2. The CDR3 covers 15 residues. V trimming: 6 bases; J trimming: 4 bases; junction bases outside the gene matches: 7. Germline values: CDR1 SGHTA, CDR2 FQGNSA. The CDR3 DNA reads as TGTGCCAGCAGACTAGCTAGCGGGGCTTACAATGAGCAGTTCTTC. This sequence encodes CASRLASGAYNEQFF.

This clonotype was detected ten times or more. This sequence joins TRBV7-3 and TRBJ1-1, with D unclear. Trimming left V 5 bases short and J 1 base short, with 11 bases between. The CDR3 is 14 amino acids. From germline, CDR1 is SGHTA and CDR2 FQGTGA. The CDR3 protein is CASSPWAGNTEAFF. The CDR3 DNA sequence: TGTGCCAGCAGCCCCTGGGCGGGGAACACTGAAGCTTTCTTT.

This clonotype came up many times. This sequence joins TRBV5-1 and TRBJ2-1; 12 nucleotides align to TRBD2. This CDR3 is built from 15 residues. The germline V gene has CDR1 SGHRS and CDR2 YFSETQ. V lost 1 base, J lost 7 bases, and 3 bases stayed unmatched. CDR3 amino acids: CASSLRTSGINEQFF. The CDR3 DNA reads TGCGCCAGCAGCTTGAGGACTAGCGGGATAAATGAGCAGTTCTTC.

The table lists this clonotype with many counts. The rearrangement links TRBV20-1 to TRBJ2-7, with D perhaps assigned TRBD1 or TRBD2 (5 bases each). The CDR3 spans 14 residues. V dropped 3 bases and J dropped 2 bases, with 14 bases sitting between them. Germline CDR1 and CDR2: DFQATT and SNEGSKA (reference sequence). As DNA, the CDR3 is TGCAGTGCTAGCCGGGACGCCCGAACCTACGAGCAGTACTTC. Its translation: CSASRDARTYEQYF.

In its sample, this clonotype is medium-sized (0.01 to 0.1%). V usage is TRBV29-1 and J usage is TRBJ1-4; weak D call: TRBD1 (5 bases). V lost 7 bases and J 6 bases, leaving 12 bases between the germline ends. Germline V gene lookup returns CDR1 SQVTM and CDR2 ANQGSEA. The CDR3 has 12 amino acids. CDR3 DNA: TGCAGCGCCGCGGGACGGGATGAAAAACTGTTTTTT. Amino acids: CSAAGRDEKLFF. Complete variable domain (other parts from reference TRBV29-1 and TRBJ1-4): SAVISQKPSRDICQRGTSLTIQCQVDSQVTMMFWYRQQPGQSLTLIATANQGSEATYESGFVIDKFPISRPNLTFSTLTVSNMSPEDSSIYLCSAAGRDEKLFFGSGTQLSVL.

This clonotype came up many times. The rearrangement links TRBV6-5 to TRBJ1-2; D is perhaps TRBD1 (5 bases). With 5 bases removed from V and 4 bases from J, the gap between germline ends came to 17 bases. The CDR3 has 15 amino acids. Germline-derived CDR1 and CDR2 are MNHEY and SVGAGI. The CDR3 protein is CASSPGNPGGYGYTF. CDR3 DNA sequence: TGTGCCAGCAGTCCCGGGAACCCGGGGGGCTATGGCTACACCTTC.

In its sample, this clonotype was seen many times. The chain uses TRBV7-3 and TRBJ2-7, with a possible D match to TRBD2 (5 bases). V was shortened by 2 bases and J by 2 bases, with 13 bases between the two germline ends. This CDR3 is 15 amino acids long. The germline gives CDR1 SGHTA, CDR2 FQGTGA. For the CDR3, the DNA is TGTGCCAGCAGCTTACTCCCGGGATTCGCCTACGAGCAGTACTTC. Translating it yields CASSLLPGFAYEQYF. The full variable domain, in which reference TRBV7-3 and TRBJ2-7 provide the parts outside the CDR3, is GAGVSQTPSNKVTEKGKYVELRCDPISGHTALYWYRQSLGQGPEFLIYFQGTGAADDSGLPNDRFFAVRPEGSVSTLKIQRTERGDSAVYLCASSLLPGFAYEQYFGPGTRLTVT.

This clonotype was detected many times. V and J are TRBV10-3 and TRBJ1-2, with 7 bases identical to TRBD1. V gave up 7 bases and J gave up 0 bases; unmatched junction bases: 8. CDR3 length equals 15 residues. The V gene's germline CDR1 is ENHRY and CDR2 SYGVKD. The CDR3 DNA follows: TGTGCCATCACCGGAGGGACAGACCCTAACTATGGCTACACCTTC. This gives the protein CAITGGTDPNYGYTF.

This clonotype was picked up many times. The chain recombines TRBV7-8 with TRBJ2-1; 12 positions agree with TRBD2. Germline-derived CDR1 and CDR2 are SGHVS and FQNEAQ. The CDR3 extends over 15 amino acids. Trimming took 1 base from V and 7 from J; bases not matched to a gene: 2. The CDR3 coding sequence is TGTGCCAGCAGCTTAGGACTAGCGGGAGAGAATGAGCAGTTCTTC. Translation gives CASSLGLAGENEQFF.

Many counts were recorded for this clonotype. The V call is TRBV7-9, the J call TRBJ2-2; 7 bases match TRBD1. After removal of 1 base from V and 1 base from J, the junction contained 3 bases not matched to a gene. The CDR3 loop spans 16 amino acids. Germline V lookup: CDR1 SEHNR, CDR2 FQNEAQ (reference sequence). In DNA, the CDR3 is TGTGCCAGCAGCTTAGGAGGGGGCATGAACACCGGGGAGCTGTTTTTT. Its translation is CASSLGGGMNTGELFF. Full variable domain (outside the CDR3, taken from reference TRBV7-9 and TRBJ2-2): DTGVSQNPRHKITKRGQNVTFRCDPISEHNRLYWYRQTLGQGPEFLTYFQNEAQLEKSRLLSDRFSAERPKGSFSTLEIQRTEQGDSAMYLCASSLGGGMNTGELFFGEGSRLTVL.

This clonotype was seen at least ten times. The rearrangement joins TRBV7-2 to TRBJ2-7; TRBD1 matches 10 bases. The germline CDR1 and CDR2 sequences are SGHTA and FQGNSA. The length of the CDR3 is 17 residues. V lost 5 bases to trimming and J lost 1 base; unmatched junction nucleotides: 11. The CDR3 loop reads CASSLNAGTGASYEQYF. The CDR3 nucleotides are TGTGCCAGCAGCCTAAACGCCGGGACAGGGGCTTCCTACGAGCAGTACTTC.

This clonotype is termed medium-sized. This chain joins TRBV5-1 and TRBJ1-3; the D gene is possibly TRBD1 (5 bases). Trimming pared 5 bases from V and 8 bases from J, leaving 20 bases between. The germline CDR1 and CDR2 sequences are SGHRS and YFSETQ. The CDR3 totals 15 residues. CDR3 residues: CASRRGDRTEHTIYF. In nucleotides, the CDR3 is TGCGCCAGCAGGCGAGGGGACCGAACCGAACACACCATATATTTT.